The 31 T cell receptor beta chains below were found in one sample sequenced in a study of CD8 T cells in Susac syndrome. RNA in amounts of about 0.5 to 1 ug was reverse transcribed with random hexamers. TCRdb reanalysed the immunoSEQ multiplex PCR reads using MiXCR and keeps one entry per CDR3 protein. The sample holds 100,000 or so distinct CDR3 sequences, around 92% seen once. The sample consisted of CD8+ T cells from PBMCs. These receptors were obtained from a human donor in good health.

The chain recombines TRBV19 with TRBJ2-7, with D maybe TRBD1 (6 bases). Germline V CDR1 and CDR2: LNHDA, SQIVND (reference sequence). This CDR3 has 13 residues. Deletions cut 2 bases from V and 3 bases from J, with 8 bases between. CDR3 sequence reads: CASSINRDYEQYF. CDR3 nucleotide sequence: TGTGCCAGTAGTATAAACAGGGACTACGAGCAGTACTTC.

Here the CDR3 reads CASEDSGNTEAFF. The CDR3 DNA reads TGTGCCAGCGAGGACAGTGGGAACACTGAAGCTTTCTTT. The V call is TRBV6-5, the J call TRBJ1-1; tentative D call: TRBD1 (6 bases). The CDR3 spans 13 residues. The germline V and J ends were trimmed by 8 bases and 1 base, with 11 bases remaining between them. CDR1 MNHEY and CDR2 SVGAGI come from the germline V gene.

To note about this clonotype: Germline is not matched at one junction end, which may reflect a read error. The chain is built from TRBV14 and TRBJ2-7, with 14 bases aligning to TRBD2. The germline V gene has CDR1 SGHDN and CDR2 FVKESK. This CDR3 has 17 residues. CDR3 sequence: CASRQGGTSGRSQEQYF. The CDR3 DNA is TGTGCCAGCAGACAAGGGGGGACTAGCGGGAGATCGCAGGAGCAGTACTTC.

The rearrangement links TRBV6-5 to TRBJ2-1; TRBD2 is a possible D gene (6 bases). This CDR3 spans 14 amino acids. Trimming removed 4 bases at V and 6 bases at J, with 13 bases between. The germline CDR1 and CDR2 sequences are MNHEY and SVGAGI. CDR3 in DNA: TGTGCCAGCAGTTGGAGGGGCGCGGGCAATGAGCAGTTCTTC. Encoded protein: CASSWRGAGNEQFF.

J is TRBJ2-3 and V is TRBV12-3 or TRBV12-4; 8 bases agree with TRBD1. This CDR3 has 17 amino acids. The ends lost 4 bases at V and 1 base at J; junction bases unmatched: 10. CDR3 loop: CASSSGGAVFGTDTQYF. The CDR3 DNA sequence: TGTGCCAGCAGTTCAGGGGGCGCGGTTTTTGGCACAGATACGCAGTATTTT.

About this clonotype: The germline gene is not matched at one end of the junction; a read error may be the cause. Here the CDR3 DNA reads TGTGCCAGCAGCGCCCGGGTCGGGCGGGGGGGCACCGATACGCAGTATTTT. This translates into CASSARVGRGGTDTQYF. V and J are TRBV7-9 and TRBJ2-3; the match to TRBD2 covers 9 bases. Germline CDR1 SEHNR, CDR2 FQNEAQ (reference sequence). The CDR3 is 17 residues long.

This clonotype came up once. The chain is built from TRBV7-3 and TRBJ2-1; D may be TRBD1 (6 bases). The ends were cut back, 3 bases at V and 7 bases at J, with 10 bases in the middle. Germline CDR1 and CDR2: SGHTA and FQGTGA. The length of the CDR3 is 13 residues. The CDR3 sequence is CASSFPQGNEQFF. The CDR3, as DNA: TGTGCCAGCAGCTTTCCACAGGGTAATGAGCAGTTCTTC. The entire variable domain, with the rest obtained from reference TRBV7-3 and TRBJ2-1, is as follows: GAGVSQTPSNKVTEKGKYVELRCDPISGHTALYWYRQSLGQGPEFLIYFQGTGAADDSGLPNDRFFAVRPEGSVSTLKIQRTERGDSAVYLCASSFPQGNEQFFGPGTRLTVL.

This clonotype has a single count. The rearrangement links TRBV7-9 to TRBJ1-2; no firm D call. There are 13 residues in the CDR3. Deletions cut 6 bases from V and 4 bases from J, with 12 bases between. Germline V gene data show CDR1 as SEHNR and CDR2 as FQNEAQ (reference sequence). The CDR3 nucleotides read TGTGCCAGCAGGGCCTCTTCATTCTATGGCTACACCTTC. This sequence encodes CASRASSFYGYTF.

The chain recombines TRBV13 with TRBJ2-2; TRBD2 matches 7 bases. The CDR3 consists of 15 residues. Trimming cost V 1 base and J 1 base; bases outside gene matches: 0. Germline CDR1 is PRHDT and CDR2 is FYEKMQ (reference sequence). CDR3: CASSLASGNTGELFF. The CDR3 DNA follows: TGTGCCAGCAGCTTAGCTAGCGGGAACACCGGGGAGCTGTTTTTT.

The V and J genes are TRBV4-3 and TRBJ1-1; TRBD1 matches at 7 bases. This CDR3 spans 15 amino acids. Germline CDR1 LGHNA, CDR2 YSLEER. V lost 3 bases to trimming and J lost 6 bases; unmatched junction nucleotides: 10. In DNA, the CDR3 is TGCGCCAGCAGCCACGGTTTCCAGGGGGTTCCTGAAGCTTTCTTT. It specifies CASSHGFQGVPEAFF.

CDR3 sequence: CASSLDQGSTEAFF. In DNA, the CDR3 is TGTGCCAGCAGTTTAGATCAGGGGAGCACTGAAGCTTTCTTT. V gene TRBV12-3 or TRBV12-4 combines with J gene TRBJ1-1; the D gene is possibly TRBD1 (6 bases). This CDR3 spans 14 amino acids. V lost 1 base and J lost 4, with 10 bases in between.

The chain links TRBV19 to TRBJ1-1, with unresolved D. Between the trimmed V and J ends, which lost 1 base and 1 base, there was a span of 4 bases. Germline-derived CDR1 and CDR2 are LNHDA and SQIVND (reference sequence). The CDR3 consists of 13 residues. The CDR3 DNA reads as TGTGCCAGTAGTATAGCCGCGAACACTGAAGCTTTCTTT. Protein product: CASSIAANTEAFF.

This chain links TRBV20-1 with TRBJ2-3; D possibly corresponds to TRBD2 (6 bases). Trimming removed 1 base at V and 2 bases at J, with 13 bases between. Germline V lookup: CDR1 DFQATT, CDR2 SNEGSKA (reference sequence). The length of the CDR3 is 15 residues. The DNA of the CDR3 is TGCAGTGCTAGAGCGCCGGGACTTAACACAGATACGCAGTATTTT. This gives the protein CSARAPGLNTDTQYF.

V is TRBV29-1 and J is TRBJ1-5; 8 nucleotides match TRBD1. The V and J ends lost 4 bases and 3 bases, in that order; junction bases with no gene match: 11. Germline values: CDR1 SQVTM, CDR2 ANQGSEA. The CDR3 spans 16 residues. DNA of the CDR3: TGCAGCGTTGCGACCGCCGGGACAGGATTCAATCAGCCCCAGCATTTT. Residues: CSVATAGTGFNQPQHF.

In its sample, this clonotype was seen once. J is TRBJ1-5 and V is TRBV20-1; TRBD1 might be the D (6 bases). Trimming took 0 bases from V and 4 from J, leaving 16 bases between them. The V gene's germline CDR1 is DFQATT and CDR2 SNEGSKA (reference sequence). There are 16 residues in the CDR3. The CDR3, as DNA: TGCAGTGCTAGAGATCGGGGTGCAGGGGTGAATCAGCCCCAGCATTTT. Its translation: CSARDRGAGVNQPQHF.

This chain connects TRBV20-1 to TRBJ2-2; D not resolved. Germline CDR1 reads DFQATT; CDR2 reads SNEGSKA (reference sequence). V gave up 5 bases and J gave up 4 bases, with 8 bases separating them. The CDR3 is made up of 12 amino acids. The CDR3 DNA is TGCAGTGCTCCCGGTGGCACCGGGGAGCTGTTTTTT. This gives the protein CSAPGGTGELFF.

V is TRBV29-1 and J is TRBJ2-7, with D perhaps TRBD1 (6 bases). CDR1 and CDR2 (germline): SQVTM, ANQGSEA. V gave up 2 bases and J gave up 6 bases, with 11 bases separating them. The CDR3 consists of 12 residues. As DNA, the CDR3 is TGCAGCGTTGAAAACAGGGCTGGCGAGCAGTACTTC. This encodes CSVENRAGEQYF.

This clonotype was detected only a few times. The chain carries TRBV11-2 and TRBJ2-2; 10 positions agree with TRBD1. The V gene's germline CDR1 is SGHAT and CDR2 FQNNGV. V shed 6 bases, J shed 4 bases, and the junction held 2 bases outside the gene matches. This CDR3 contains 14 residues. The chain's CDR3 is CASRRTGGTGELFF. The CDR3, as DNA: TGTGCCAGCAGGCGGACAGGGGGCACCGGGGAGCTGTTTTTT.

The chain's CDR3 is CASSLARARDYQETQYF. CDR3 coding DNA: TGTGCCAGCAGCTTGGCTAGAGCTCGGGACTATCAAGAGACCCAGTACTTC. The chain combines TRBV5-4 with TRBJ2-5; TRBD2 agrees at 7 bases. V lost 0 bases and J lost 2; bases outside the gene matches: 10. Germline CDR1 and CDR2: SGHNT and YYREEE (reference sequence). The CDR3 runs to 17 residues.

The gene calls are TRBV7-9 and TRBJ1-6, with a weak D call TRBD1 (5 bases). The CDR3 contains 15 residues. V lost 3 bases and J lost 0, with 6 bases in between. CDR1 SEHNR and CDR2 FQNEAQ come from the germline V gene (reference sequence). CDR3 nucleotides: TGTGCCAGCAGCTTGACAGTCTCCTATAATTCACCCCTCCACTTT. Its translation: CASSLTVSYNSPLHF.

The chain couples TRBV27 to TRBJ2-7; D unresolved. Germline CDR1 reads MNHEY; CDR2 reads SMNVEV (reference sequence). This CDR3 region has 14 residues. The germline V and J ends were trimmed by 10 bases and 4 bases, with 20 bases remaining between them. CDR3 coding DNA: TGTGCCACCAATTCAGGTGGAGCAATGTACGAGCAGTACTTC. This codes for CATNSGGAMYEQYF.

The rearrangement joins TRBV2 to TRBJ1-1, with D hard to call. The CDR3 covers 13 residues. CDR1 and CDR2 from the germline V gene are SNHLY and FYNNEI. Trimming stripped 8 bases from V and 3 bases from J, with 13 bases between. CDR3 in DNA: TGTGCCAGCGTCCCCCCACTGGACACTGAAGCTTTCTTT. Its translation is CASVPPLDTEAFF.

This chain links TRBV20-1 with TRBJ2-1; TRBD1 is a possible D gene (6 bases). CDR1 DFQATT and CDR2 SNEGSKA come from the germline V gene (reference sequence). The CDR3 spans 13 residues. Trimming took 0 bases from V and 8 from J, leaving 11 bases between them. The chain's CDR3 is CSARDRTGYEQFF. The DNA of the CDR3 is TGCAGTGCTAGAGACCGCACAGGGTATGAGCAGTTCTTC.

The chain combines TRBV7-9 with TRBJ1-1; D not resolved. This CDR3 spans 15 amino acids. Germline-derived CDR1 and CDR2 are SEHNR and FQNEAQ (reference sequence). V lost 4 bases and J lost 1, with 13 bases in between. CDR3 region: CASSSNTDGNTEAFF. In nucleotides, the CDR3 is TGTGCCAGCAGCTCTAACACGGACGGGAACACTGAAGCTTTCTTT.

V gene TRBV20-1 combines with J gene TRBJ1-5, with 7 bases that match TRBD1. V shed 3 bases and J 1 base; nucleotides not matched to a gene: 6. Per germline, CDR1 DFQATT and CDR2 SNEGSKA (reference sequence). This CDR3 is built from 15 residues. The CDR3 sequence is CSARAQGISNQPQHF. DNA for the CDR3: TGCAGTGCTAGGGCACAGGGGATCAGCAATCAGCCCCAGCATTTT.

This chain uses TRBV7-2 with TRBJ1-2, with D perhaps matching TRBD1 (5 bases). The CDR3 is 15 amino acids. CDR1 and CDR2 (germline): SGHTA, FQGNSA. Trimming removed 2 bases at V and 2 bases at J, with 12 bases between. DNA for the CDR3: TGTGCCAGCAGCTTATCGCGAGGGACCAACTATGGCTACACCTTC. It codes for CASSLSRGTNYGYTF.

J is TRBJ2-1 and V is TRBV7-9, with D possibly being TRBD2 (5 bases). Germline CDR1 reads SEHNR; CDR2 reads FQNEAQ (reference sequence). This CDR3 contains 16 residues. Trimming stripped 4 bases from V and 6 bases from J, with 19 bases between. CDR3 in DNA: TGTGCCAGCAGCTCGCCCCCCGGGGAGCTAGGCAATGAGCAGTTCTTC. Amino acid sequence: CASSSPPGELGNEQFF.

The chain links TRBV2 to TRBJ2-6; D is undetermined. This CDR3 has 17 amino acids. CDR1 SNHLY and CDR2 FYNNEI come from the germline V gene. Trimming stripped 4 bases from V and 0 bases from J, with 13 bases between. In DNA, the CDR3 is TGTGCCAGCAGTGGCAGCAGTGCTAGCTCTGGGGCCAACGTCCTGACTTTC. Encoded protein: CASSGSSASSGANVLTF.

The gene calls are TRBV12-3 or TRBV12-4 and TRBJ2-7, with D possibly TRBD2 on 5 matching bases. The CDR3 covers 12 residues. V was pared by 3 bases and J by 5 bases, with 8 bases between. The CDR3 DNA reads as TGTGCCAGCAGTTTTACTAGTCACGAGCAGTACTTC. This sequence encodes CASSFTSHEQYF.

The chain is built from TRBV7-2 and TRBJ2-5; possibly TRBD1 for D (6 bases). CDR1 is SGHTA, CDR2 FQGNSA, per germline. The CDR3 loop spans 17 amino acids. Trimming pared 0 bases from V and 5 bases from J, leaving 19 bases between. The CDR3 reads CASSLALAGARAETQYF. CDR3 DNA sequence: TGTGCCAGCAGCTTAGCTTTGGCAGGGGCCAGGGCGGAGACCCAGTACTTC.

This clonotype has a single count. The V call is TRBV5-1, the J call TRBJ2-5; 7 bases are a match to TRBD1. Germline lookup yields CDR1 SGHRS and CDR2 YFSETQ. V was clipped by 2 bases and J by 1 base; unmatched bases: 11. The CDR3 is made up of 17 amino acids. As DNA, the CDR3 is TGCGCCAGCAGCTTCTGGAGATCCGGGACAGCCCAAGAGACCCAGTACTTC. The encoded protein is CASSFWRSGTAQETQYF.